The entry that follows covers one TCR beta chain sequence. Its target is not known. This table comes from immunoSEQ multiplex PCR, and its TCRdb copy is limited to in-frame clones, with some not included. Among 50,000 or so clones listed, around nine tenths were seen once. The entry originates in a study of memory CD8 T cells in hepatitis C reinfection. Whole-study results and caveats: Only 4 or 5 donors prevented definitive conclusions about public clonotypes.

This CDR3 region has 14 residues. Trimming stripped 0 bases from V and 13 bases from J, with 13 bases between. Germline V CDR1 and CDR2: SGHDN, FVKESK. Specified time point: pre-reinfection, 55 to 20 weeks before reinfection detection. Sorted cells were sequenced directly ex vivo without any in vitro expansion. People who inject drugs from Montreal's HEPCO study were the donors. Control naive CD8 T cells came from two donors at all three reinfection time points. Source material: naive CD8+ T cells sorted from blood. The TCR was taken from a man between 18 and 29 years old with hepatitis C virus infection. This chain connects TRBV14 to TRBJ1-6, with no clear D. This chain's CDR3 is CASSQDLVLEPLHF. The CDR3 DNA reads as TGTGCCAGCAGCCAAGATCTGGTTCTTGAGCCCCTCCACTTT.